The 28 T cell receptor beta chains below come from one sample, sequenced in a study of shared clonotypes between healthy human individuals. Generated by immunoSEQ multiplex PCR, the TCRdb table keeps only in-frame clones and is missing some. The sample yields about 1 million clones, around four fifths seen once. Sequencing used memory CD4+ T cells sorted from blood. Described subset: CD45RA-negative fraction. All receptors come from a man aged 18 to 30 in good health.

V is TRBV10-1 and J is TRBJ2-1, with 12 bases that match TRBD2. The CDR3 length is 15 residues. V was clipped by 2 bases and J by 7 bases; unmatched bases: 3. Germline CDR1 WNHNN, CDR2 SYGVQD (reference sequence). CDR3: CASSETSGRRNEQFF. The CDR3 DNA follows: TGCGCCAGCAGTGAGACTAGCGGGAGGCGGAATGAGCAGTTCTTC.

The chain is built from TRBV4-1 and TRBJ1-1; a possible D gene is TRBD1 (5 bases). Germline V gene lookup returns CDR1 MGHRA and CDR2 YSYEKL. V dropped 0 bases and J dropped 11 bases, with 31 bases sitting between them. CDR3 length equals 19 residues. The CDR3 bases are TGCGCCAGCAGCCAAGATTTGGCGTGGCAGGGCATAAGGGAGCGGGGGGCTTTCTTT. This sequence encodes CASSQDLAWQGIRERGAFF.

Worth noting for this clone: Other DNA sequences within the sample encode an identical CDR3. The rearrangement uses TRBV18 and TRBJ2-3, with D hard to call. Germline V CDR1 and CDR2: KGHSH, LQKENI. The V gene lost 2 bases and the J gene lost 4 bases, with 4 bases spanning the gap. This CDR3 is built from 12 residues. CDR3 amino acids: CASSPGSDTQYF. The CDR3 DNA reads as TGTGCCAGCTCACCAGGGTCAGATACGCAGTATTTT. Full variable domain (missing parts from reference TRBV18 and TRBJ2-3): NAGVMQNPRHLVRRRGQEARLRCSPMKGHSHVYWYRQLPEEGLKFMVYLQKENIIDESGMPKERFSAEFPKEGPSILRIQQVVRGDSAAYFCASSPGSDTQYFGPGTRLTVL.

This clone was counted between two and nine times. The same CDR3 also results from other DNA sequences found in this sample. The J gene is TRBJ2-2, the V gene TRBV18; a weak D match, TRBD1 (6 bases). Germline values: CDR1 KGHSH, CDR2 LQKENI. The V end was cut by 4 bases, the J end by 0 bases, with 9 bases between. The CDR3 has 15 amino acids. The CDR3 sequence is CASSLRTANTGELFF. CDR3 sequence (DNA): TGTGCCAGCTCACTCCGGACAGCGAACACCGGGGAGCTGTTTTTT.

This chain connects TRBV4-3 to TRBJ2-5; no reliable D call. The germline V gene has CDR1 LGHNA and CDR2 YSLEER. The V and J ends lost 0 bases and 5 bases respectively, with 13 bases between them. The CDR3 is 15 amino acids. CDR3 sequence reads: CASSQEYLLGETQYF. CDR3 nucleotides: TGCGCCAGCAGCCAAGAGTACCTTCTGGGGGAGACCCAGTACTTC.

In nucleotides, the CDR3 is TGTGCCAGCAGTTCCCCGGGGAAGCGGTACAATGAGCAGTTCTTC. Translation gives CASSSPGKRYNEQFF. The chain recombines TRBV28 with TRBJ2-1; tentatively, D is TRBD2 (5 bases). The CDR3 totals 15 residues. Trimming cost V 4 bases and J 4 bases, with 14 bases left between them. Germline V gives CDR1 MDHEN, CDR2 SYDVKM.

V and J are TRBV2 and TRBJ2-3; D perhaps matches TRBD2 (6 bases). V dropped 7 bases and J dropped 2 bases, with 10 bases sitting between them. Germline V CDR1 and CDR2: SNHLY, FYNNEI. The CDR3 contains 13 residues. The CDR3 DNA reads as TGTGCCAGCAATAGGCGGGACACAGATACGCAGTATTTT. Protein: CASNRRDTDTQYF.

This clone was found a few times. The J gene is TRBJ2-7, the V gene TRBV4-3, with 12 bases identical to TRBD2. There are 20 residues in the CDR3. The V and J ends lost 0 bases and 0 bases, in that order; junction bases with no gene match: 12. Germline loops: CDR1 LGHNA, CDR2 YSLEER. CDR3 loop: CASSQDQGLAGISSSYEQYF. Written as DNA, the CDR3 is TGCGCCAGCAGCCAAGACCAAGGACTAGCGGGAATTTCAAGCTCCTACGAGCAGTACTTC.

On this clone itself: The sample holds other DNA sequences that translate to the same CDR3. The V and J genes are TRBV19 and TRBJ1-1; D gene ambiguous. Germline V gene sequence: CDR1 LNHDA, CDR2 SQIVND (reference sequence). V was clipped by 7 bases and J by 0 bases, with 9 bases between them. CDR3 size: 13 residues. The CDR3 here is CASTRGMNTEAFF. CDR3 sequence (DNA): TGTGCCAGTACGCGAGGGATGAACACTGAAGCTTTCTTT.

V is TRBV19 and J is TRBJ1-5; weak D call: TRBD1 (5 bases). CDR1 is LNHDA and CDR2 is SQIVND in the germline V gene (reference sequence). There are 15 residues in the CDR3. Between the trimmed V and J ends, which lost 1 base and 7 bases, there was a span of 14 bases. The CDR3 DNA follows: TGTGCCAGTAGTATAGTTGGGGGGAGTGGGCAGCCCCAGCATTTT. Its translation is CASSIVGGSGQPQHF.

Regarding this clone: A far more abundant clone sits one base away, making this likely a read error. This specimen includes other DNA sequences encoding the same CDR3. The genes are TRBV5-4 and TRBJ1-1; no reliable D call. Germline lookup yields CDR1 SGHNT and CDR2 YYREEE (reference sequence). The CDR3 is 13 residues long. Trimming left V 0 bases short and J 0 bases short, with 3 bases between. DNA of the CDR3: TGTGCCAGCAGCTTGGATTTGAACACTGAAGCTTTCTTT. Encoded protein: CASSLDLNTEAFF.

This clone was picked up a small number of times. The chain employs TRBV11-2 and TRBJ2-5; D is ambiguous. The CDR3 length is 15 residues. Between the trimmed V and J ends, which lost 0 bases and 2 bases, there was a span of 10 bases. CDR1 is SGHAT, CDR2 FQNNGV, per germline. CDR3 DNA: TGTGCCAGCAGCTTAGACGGCAGCCTACAAGAGACCCAGTACTTC. It encodes CASSLDGSLQETQYF.

The rearrangement joins TRBV19 to TRBJ1-2, with TRBD1 matching over 8 bases. From germline, CDR1 is LNHDA and CDR2 SQIVND (reference sequence). J gave up 0 bases and V 5 bases, and 8 bases lay outside the gene matches. The length of the CDR3 is 16 residues. In DNA form, the CDR3 reads TGTGCCAGTAGTCTTGGACAGGGTGTAGCTAACTATGGCTACACCTTC. As protein: CASSLGQGVANYGYTF. The complete variable domain, with remaining parts taken from reference TRBV19 and TRBJ1-2, reads DGGITQSPKYLFRKEGQNVTLSCEQNLNHDAMYWYRQDPGQGLRLIYYSQIVNDFQKGDIAEGYSVSREKKESFPLTVTSAQKNPTAFYLCASSLGQGVANYGYTFGSGTRLTVV.

This clone was counted a few times. The chain couples TRBV5-1 to TRBJ2-5; TRBD2 aligns across 12 bases. The CDR3 loop spans 17 amino acids. With V trimmed by 0 bases and J by 2 bases, 5 bases remained unmatched. The V gene's germline CDR1 is SGHRS and CDR2 YFSETQ. DNA for the CDR3: TGCGCCAGCAGCTTGGACCTAGCGGGGGGGTTTCAAGAGACCCAGTACTTC. It specifies CASSLDLAGGFQETQYF.

The chain uses TRBV5-1 and TRBJ2-5; D is possibly TRBD1 or TRBD2 (5 bases each). The CDR3 consists of 14 residues. Germline values: CDR1 SGHRS, CDR2 YFSETQ. Trimming shortened V by 3 bases and J by 1 base, and 10 bases separated the two germline ends. This CDR3 is CASSSEDTQETQYF. The CDR3 DNA sequence: TGCGCCAGCAGCTCGGAGGACACCCAAGAGACCCAGTACTTC.

This chain links TRBV27 with TRBJ1-1; TRBD1 agrees at 7 bases. Trimming took 5 bases from V and 6 from J; bases not matched to a gene: 18. From germline, CDR1 is MNHEY and CDR2 SMNVEV (reference sequence). The CDR3 loop spans 17 amino acids. The CDR3 bases are TGTGCCAGCAGTCCGCACCCCCAAAGGGGGCGGCGATCTGAAGCTTTCTTT. Translation gives CASSPHPQRGRRSEAFF.

The chain combines TRBV30 with TRBJ2-1, with a possible D match to TRBD2 (6 bases). The V gene's germline CDR1 is GTSNPN and CDR2 SVGIG (reference sequence). The CDR3 is 13 residues long. V lost 4 bases and J lost 10, with 17 bases in between. This CDR3 reads CAWTYRGSGEQFF. CDR3 nucleotides: TGTGCCTGGACCTATAGAGGGAGCGGGGAGCAGTTCTTC.

The chain combines TRBV19 with TRBJ1-6; D not certain. V lost 6 bases and J 10 bases, leaving 19 bases between the germline ends. Germline V gene sequence: CDR1 LNHDA, CDR2 SQIVND (reference sequence). The CDR3 covers 15 residues. CDR3: CASSSGIGINSPLHF. CDR3 DNA sequence: TGTGCCAGTAGCTCCGGTATAGGTATAAACTCACCCCTCCACTTT.

Of note for this clone: A much larger clone differs from this one at a single base, so this may be a read error. The rearrangement links TRBV6-1 to TRBJ2-5; tentatively, D is TRBD2 (6 bases). The CDR3 has 12 amino acids. V gave up 6 bases and J gave up 4 bases, with 9 bases separating them. Germline V gene data show CDR1 as MNHNS and CDR2 as SASEGT. CDR3 region: CASSWGVETQYF. CDR3 coding DNA: TGTGCCAGCAGCTGGGGGGTAGAGACCCAGTACTTC.

V is TRBV4-3 and J is TRBJ1-4, with D maybe TRBD1 (6 bases). Germline loops: CDR1 LGHNA, CDR2 YSLEER. Trimming cost V 2 bases and J 7 bases, with 17 bases left between them. The CDR3 sequence is 16 residues long. CDR3 sequence: CASSQSRGGATEKLFF. CDR3 DNA sequence: TGCGCCAGCAGCCAATCTCGGGGGGGGGCCACTGAAAAACTGTTTTTT.

Here the CDR3 reads CASSYTDFSGNTIYF. In DNA form, the CDR3 reads TGTGCCAGCAGTTACACAGACTTCTCTGGAAACACCATATATTTT. The rearrangement joins TRBV6-6 to TRBJ1-3; D call uncertain. This CDR3 spans 15 amino acids. CDR1 is MNHNY, CDR2 SVGAGI, per germline (reference sequence). V shed 2 bases and J shed 0 bases, with 8 bases lying between them.

The gene calls are TRBV5-1 and TRBJ2-3; D might be TRBD2 (6 bases). CDR3 length: 14 residues. CDR1 and CDR2 (germline): SGHRS, YFSETQ. The V end lost 7 bases, the J end lost 0 bases, and 12 bases lay between the germline ends. The CDR3 nucleotides are TGCGCCAGCGGGGGGAGCGCTAGCACAGATACGCAGTATTTT. Translated: CASGGSASTDTQYF.

The V gene is TRBV6-1, the J gene TRBJ2-1; D possibly uses TRBD1 or TRBD2 (6 bases each). Germline V CDR1 and CDR2: MNHNS, SASEGT. This CDR3 has 15 amino acids. V gave up 9 bases and J gave up 0 bases, with 15 bases separating them. The CDR3 region has the DNA TGTGCCAGTCCTGAGGGGGGTAGCTCCTACAATGAGCAGTTCTTC. It is translated as CASPEGGSSYNEQFF.

Turning to this clone: Other DNA sequences in this specimen translate into the identical CDR3. The chain joins TRBV5-6 to TRBJ2-7; D is unresolved. V shed 1 base and J shed 4 bases, with 6 bases lying between them. The germline CDR1 and CDR2 sequences are SGHDT and YYEEEE. The CDR3 contains 12 residues. In DNA, the CDR3 is TGTGCCAGCAGCTTGTCTGGTTACGAGCAGTACTTC. This codes for CASSLSGYEQYF. The whole variable domain, filled in from reference TRBV5-6 and TRBJ2-7, reads DAGVTQSPTHLIKTRGQQVTLRCSPKSGHDTVSWYQQALGQGPQFIFQYYEEEERQRGNFPDRFSGHQFPNYSSELNVNALLLGDSALYLCASSLSGYEQYFGPGTRLTVT.

This clone showed up many times. The same CDR3 is also encoded by other DNA sequences in this sample. The chain uses TRBV9 and TRBJ1-5, with 7 nucleotides matching TRBD1. J lost 3 bases, V lost 2 bases, and 2 bases had no gene match. CDR1 is SGDLS and CDR2 is YYNGEE in the germline V gene. The length of the CDR3 is 14 residues. The CDR3 DNA reads as TGTGCCAGCAGCGTTGGGACAGACAATCAGCCCCAGCATTTT. This translates into CASSVGTDNQPQHF.

CDR3 sequence reads: CASSPDLQTYEQYF. CDR3 nucleotide sequence: TGTGCCAGCAGCCCTGACCTCCAAACCTACGAGCAGTACTTC. The chain employs TRBV5-4 and TRBJ2-7, with D hard to call. There are 14 residues in the CDR3. The V gene's germline CDR1 is SGHNT and CDR2 YYREEE (reference sequence). The V end was cut by 4 bases, the J end by 2 bases, with 13 bases between.

The chain is built from TRBV12-5 and TRBJ2-7, with D hard to call. CDR1 and CDR2 from the germline V gene are LGHNT and FRNRAP. Trimming took off 3 bases at V and 4 bases at J, with 4 bases between the two ends. This CDR3 is 11 amino acids long. CDR3 DNA sequence: TGTGCTAGTGGTTTTATGTACGAGCAGTACTTC. It yields the protein CASGFMYEQYF.

This clone was recorded a few times. Different DNA sequences within this sample yield the same CDR3. This chain uses TRBV5-4 with TRBJ2-7; a weak D match, TRBD1 (6 bases). The V and J ends lost 3 bases and 2 bases respectively, with 9 bases between them. CDR3 size: 13 residues. Germline lookup yields CDR1 SGHNT and CDR2 YYREEE (reference sequence). The CDR3: CASSSGQTYEQYF. In DNA form, the CDR3 reads TGTGCCAGCAGCTCGGGACAAACCTACGAGCAGTACTTC.